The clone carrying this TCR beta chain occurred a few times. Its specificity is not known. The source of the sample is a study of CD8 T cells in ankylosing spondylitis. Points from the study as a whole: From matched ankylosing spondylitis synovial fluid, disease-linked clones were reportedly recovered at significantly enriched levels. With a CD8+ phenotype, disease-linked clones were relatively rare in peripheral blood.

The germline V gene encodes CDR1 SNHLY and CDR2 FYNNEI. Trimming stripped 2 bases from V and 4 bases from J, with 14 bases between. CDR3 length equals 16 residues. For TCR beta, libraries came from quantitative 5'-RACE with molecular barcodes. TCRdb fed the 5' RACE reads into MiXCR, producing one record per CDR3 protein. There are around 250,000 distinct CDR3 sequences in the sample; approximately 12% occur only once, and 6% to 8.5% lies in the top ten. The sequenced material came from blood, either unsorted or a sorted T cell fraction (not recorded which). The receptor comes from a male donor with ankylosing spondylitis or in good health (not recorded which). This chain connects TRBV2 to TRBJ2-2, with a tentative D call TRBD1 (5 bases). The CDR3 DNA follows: TGTGCCAGCAGTGAAAGGGCAGGGATGACCACCGGGGAGCTGTTTTTT. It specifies CASSERAGMTTGELFF.